A single sample is the source of the 15 T cell receptor beta chains below, sequenced in a study of T cells after yellow fever vaccination. TCRdb processed the 5' RACE reads anew with MiXCR; each CDR3 protein has one entry. The sample comprises approximately 74,000 distinct CDR3 sequences, roughly 6.9% of which are singletons, and about a third rests with the top ten. The material was CD8+ T cells sorted from PBMCs, obtained around 5 days after the first yellow fever vaccination. These receptor sequences come from a man between 18 and 29 years old who received the YFV17D yellow fever vaccine.

This clonotype was counted ten times or more. V usage is TRBV25-1 and J usage is TRBJ2-5, with D possibly being TRBD1 or TRBD2 (6 bases each). Trimming left V 1 base short and J 5 bases short, with 20 bases between. The CDR3 has 17 residues. The germline V gene has CDR1 MGHDK and CDR2 SYGVNS. CDR3 DNA sequence: TGTGCCAGCAGTGAATGGATGATCGGGGGCTCGGGGGAGACCCAGTACTTC. Protein product: CASSEWMIGGSGETQYF.

This clonotype was picked up a small number of times. The V and J genes are TRBV11-2 and TRBJ1-1, with no clear D. This CDR3 region has 13 residues. Germline loops: CDR1 SGHAT, CDR2 FQNNGV. The ends were cut back, 5 bases at V and 5 bases at J, with 12 bases in the middle. CDR3 in amino acids: CASSDGGGTEAFF. CDR3 DNA sequence: TGTGCCAGCAGCGACGGAGGCGGGACTGAAGCTTTCTTT.

The chain combines TRBV19 with TRBJ2-7; D unclear. Per germline, CDR1 LNHDA and CDR2 SQIVND (reference sequence). The V gene lost 6 bases and the J gene lost 0 bases, with 18 bases spanning the gap. The CDR3 is 16 amino acids. CDR3 protein: CASSPRYGFSSYEQYF. The CDR3 DNA reads as TGTGCCAGTAGCCCTCGGTACGGGTTTAGCTCCTACGAGCAGTACTTC.

In this sample, this clonotype turned up many times. The chain couples TRBV6-1 to TRBJ2-2; 13 positions match TRBD2. V lost 10 bases to trimming and J lost 1 base; unmatched junction nucleotides: 9. The germline V gene has CDR1 MNHNS and CDR2 SASEGT. The CDR3 loop spans 17 amino acids. CDR3 sequence (DNA): TGTGCCACCGGGACTAGCGGGACCGACCTGAACACCGGGGAGCTGTTTTTT. This codes for CATGTSGTDLNTGELFF.

The V gene is TRBV4-3, the J gene TRBJ1-1; no reliable D call. The V end lost 2 bases, the J end lost 7 bases, and 17 bases lay between the germline ends. There are 15 residues in the CDR3. In germline, CDR1 is LGHNA, CDR2 YSLEER. The CDR3 reads CASSQRVRGVGEAFF. The CDR3 DNA sequence: TGCGCCAGCAGCCAAAGGGTCCGTGGGGTCGGTGAAGCTTTCTTT.

As for this clonotype: A clone one base away is much larger, so this may be a read error. V and J are TRBV4-1 and TRBJ2-7; perhaps TRBD2 as D (5 bases). CDR3 size: 15 residues. CDR1 MGHRA and CDR2 YSYEKL come from the germline V gene. Trimming removed 1 base from V and 1 base from J, with 11 bases in between. CDR3 region: CASSQARDLSYEQYF. The CDR3 DNA reads as TGCGCCAGCAGCCAAGCACGGGATTTGTCCTACGAGCAGTACTTC.

The chain employs TRBV6-2 or TRBV6-3 and TRBJ2-5; D assignment may be TRBD1 or TRBD2 (6 bases each). CDR1 MNHEY and CDR2 SVGEGT come from the germline V gene. The V gene lost 5 bases and the J gene lost 3 bases, with 13 bases spanning the gap. This CDR3 is 14 amino acids long. CDR3 region: CASSRAGEEETQYF. CDR3 DNA: TGTGCCAGCAGTCGGGCAGGGGAGGAAGAGACCCAGTACTTC.

This clonotype was seen at least ten times. This sequence joins TRBV5-4 and TRBJ2-7, with no clear D. The CDR3 covers 12 residues. V lost 0 bases, J lost 4 bases, and 5 bases lay in between. Per the germline V gene, CDR1 is SGHNT and CDR2 is YYREEE (reference sequence). The CDR3 DNA reads TGTGCCAGCAGCTTGGACGCTTACGAGCAGTACTTC. Its translation: CASSLDAYEQYF.

This clonotype was detected only a few times. V and J are TRBV20-1 and TRBJ1-3; D remains unclear. Germline V gene lookup returns CDR1 DFQATT and CDR2 SNEGSKA (reference sequence). Trimming pared 4 bases from V and 4 bases from J, leaving 11 bases between. This CDR3 region has 13 residues. The CDR3 reads CSATVGLGNTIYF. The CDR3 nucleotides read TGCAGTGCTACAGTGGGTCTCGGAAACACCATATATTTT.

This clonotype has ten or more counts. The chain couples TRBV20-1 to TRBJ2-3; D remains unclear. CDR1 DFQATT and CDR2 SNEGSKA come from the germline V gene (reference sequence). The V gene lost 2 bases and the J gene lost 6 bases, with 12 bases spanning the gap. The CDR3 is 13 residues long. CDR3 region: CSARPYGRDTQYF. CDR3 in DNA: TGCAGTGCTAGACCATACGGACGGGATACGCAGTATTTT.

The table lists this clonotype with many counts. Mismatch with germline at one junction end may stem from a read error. V gene TRBV5-1 combines with J gene TRBJ2-3; a possible D gene is TRBD1 (6 bases). The CDR3 is 12 residues long. Germline CDR1 SGHRS, CDR2 YFSETQ. The CDR3 here is CASSLAGDTVFF. Written as DNA, the CDR3 is TGCGCCAGCAGCTTGGCAGGGGACACGGTTTTTTTT. Filled out from reference TRBV5-1 and TRBJ2-3, the complete variable domain reads KAGVTQTPRYLIKTRGQQVTLSCSPISGHRSVSWYQQTPGQGLQFLFEYFSETQRNKGNFPGRFSGRQFSNSRSEMNVSTLELGDSALYLCASSLAGDTVFFGPGTRLTVL.

Only a few counts were recorded for this clonotype. This chain connects TRBV6-5 to TRBJ1-2; 7 bases are shared with TRBD1. The ends lost 5 bases at V and 6 bases at J; junction bases unmatched: 3. The CDR3 has 12 residues. Germline V gene lookup returns CDR1 MNHEY and CDR2 SVGAGI. CDR3 residues: CASSPTGNGYTF. Here the CDR3 DNA reads TGTGCCAGCAGTCCGACAGGGAATGGCTACACCTTC.

V is TRBV7-9 and J is TRBJ2-2, with D unresolved. This CDR3 has 17 residues. The germline CDR1 and CDR2 sequences are SEHNR and FQNEAQ (reference sequence). V lost 5 bases to trimming and J lost 2 bases, with 18 bases between them. The CDR3 sequence: CASSDPLETRNTGELFF. DNA for the CDR3: TGTGCCAGCAGCGACCCCCTAGAAACGAGAAACACCGGGGAGCTGTTTTTT.

This clonotype has a count of ten or more. The chain links TRBV6-9 to TRBJ1-5; D possibly corresponds to TRBD1 (5 bases). CDR1 is MNHGY and CDR2 is SVAAGI in the germline V gene. V was trimmed by 7 bases and J by 4 bases, leaving 11 bases between them. This CDR3 comprises 13 residues. The CDR3 nucleotides read TGTGCCAGCAAACGGGGGACGAATCAGCCCCAGCATTTT. Amino acids: CASKRGTNQPQHF.

This clonotype appeared many times. The rearrangement links TRBV5-6 to TRBJ2-1; D might be TRBD1 (6 bases). The length of the CDR3 is 14 residues. The V end lost 6 bases, the J end lost 7 bases, and 17 bases lay between the germline ends. CDR1 is SGHDT, CDR2 YYEEEE, per germline. The CDR3 is CASTPGRGYNEQFF. CDR3 nucleotides: TGTGCCAGCACCCCGGGAAGGGGGTATAATGAGCAGTTCTTC.